This TCR beta chain came from a study of T cell repertoires in cytomegalovirus infection. At the level of the study: Public TCR beta signature analysis indicated the presence of both CMV infection and matching HLA type. Study-wide points: Summed public TCR beta family frequency identified CMV carriers bearing the relevant HLA. CMV-specific TCR beta clonotypes restricted by HLA-C were the ones dominating the ex vivo response.

TCRdb reprocessed the reads with MiXCR, giving one entry per CDR3 protein. The sample lists about 830,000 distinct CDR3 sequences, around a third occurring once. Trimming removed 3 bases from V and 6 bases from J, with 11 bases in between. CDR3 length equals 14 residues. Germline CDR1 LNHDA, CDR2 SQIVND (reference sequence). This clonotype was seen more than once but under ten times. Its target is unknown. The clonotype originates from a human donor in good health (CMV status not recorded). Some clones in this sample may be carry-over from other donors' samples. The sequences come from cultured CD8+ T cells from PBMCs, collected from culture after CMV antigen stimulation. The rearrangement joins TRBV19 to TRBJ2-2; D gene uncertain. CDR3 nucleotide sequence: TGTGCCAGTAGTATTCTCATGCGCCCCGGGGAGCTGTTTTTT. This codes for CASSILMRPGELFF.